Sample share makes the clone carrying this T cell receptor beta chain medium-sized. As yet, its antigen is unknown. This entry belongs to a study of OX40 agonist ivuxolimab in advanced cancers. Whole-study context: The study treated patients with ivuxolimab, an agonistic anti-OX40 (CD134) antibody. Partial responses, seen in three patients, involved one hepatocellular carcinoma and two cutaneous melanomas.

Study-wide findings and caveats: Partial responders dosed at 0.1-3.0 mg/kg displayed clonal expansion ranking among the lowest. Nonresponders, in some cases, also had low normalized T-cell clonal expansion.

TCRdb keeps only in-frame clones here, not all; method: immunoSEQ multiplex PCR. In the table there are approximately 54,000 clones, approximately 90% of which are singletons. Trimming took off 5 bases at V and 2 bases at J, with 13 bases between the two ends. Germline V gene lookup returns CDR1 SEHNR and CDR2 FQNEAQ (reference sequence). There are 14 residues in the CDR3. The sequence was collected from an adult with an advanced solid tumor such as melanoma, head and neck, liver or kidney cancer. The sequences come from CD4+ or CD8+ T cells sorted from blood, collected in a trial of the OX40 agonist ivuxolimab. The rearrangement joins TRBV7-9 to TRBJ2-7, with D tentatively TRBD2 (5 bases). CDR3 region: CASSPIGRAYEQYF. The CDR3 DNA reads TGTGCCAGCAGCCCCATTGGGAGAGCCTACGAGCAGTACTTC.